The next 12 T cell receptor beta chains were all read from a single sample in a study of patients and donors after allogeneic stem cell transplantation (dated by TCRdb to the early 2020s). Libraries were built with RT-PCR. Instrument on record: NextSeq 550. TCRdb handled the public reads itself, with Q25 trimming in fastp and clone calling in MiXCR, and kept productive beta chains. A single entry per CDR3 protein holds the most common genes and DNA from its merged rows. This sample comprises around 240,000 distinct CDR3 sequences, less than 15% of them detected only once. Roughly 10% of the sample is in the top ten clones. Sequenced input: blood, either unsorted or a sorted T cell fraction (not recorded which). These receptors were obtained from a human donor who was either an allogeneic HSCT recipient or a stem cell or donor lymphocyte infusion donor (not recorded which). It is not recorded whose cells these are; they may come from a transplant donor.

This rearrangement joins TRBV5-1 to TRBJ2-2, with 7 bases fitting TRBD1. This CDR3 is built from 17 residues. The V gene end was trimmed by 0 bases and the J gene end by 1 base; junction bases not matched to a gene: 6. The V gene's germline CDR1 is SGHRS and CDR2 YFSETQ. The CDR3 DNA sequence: TGCGCCAGCAGCTTGGTGTTAAGGGGGCAGAACACCGGGGAGCTGTTTTTT. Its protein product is CASSLVLRGQNTGELFF.

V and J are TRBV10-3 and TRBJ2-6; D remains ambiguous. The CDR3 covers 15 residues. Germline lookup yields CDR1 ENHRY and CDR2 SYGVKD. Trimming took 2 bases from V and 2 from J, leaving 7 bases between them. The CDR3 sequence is CAISETRAGANVLTF. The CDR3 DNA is TGTGCCATCAGTGAGACAAGGGCTGGGGCCAACGTCCTGACTTTC.

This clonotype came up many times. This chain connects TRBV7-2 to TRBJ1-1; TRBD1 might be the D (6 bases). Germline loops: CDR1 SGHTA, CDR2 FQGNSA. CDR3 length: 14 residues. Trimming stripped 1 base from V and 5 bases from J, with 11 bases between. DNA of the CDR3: TGTGCCAGCAGCTTAGAACGGACAGCAACTGAAGCTTTCTTT. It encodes CASSLERTATEAFF.

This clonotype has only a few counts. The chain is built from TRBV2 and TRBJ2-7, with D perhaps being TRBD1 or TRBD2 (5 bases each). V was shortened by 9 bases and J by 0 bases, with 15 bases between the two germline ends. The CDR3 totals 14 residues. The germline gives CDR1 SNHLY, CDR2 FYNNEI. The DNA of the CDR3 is TGTGCCAGTTCCCTCCGGGGCAACTCCTACGAGCAGTACTTC. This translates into CASSLRGNSYEQYF.

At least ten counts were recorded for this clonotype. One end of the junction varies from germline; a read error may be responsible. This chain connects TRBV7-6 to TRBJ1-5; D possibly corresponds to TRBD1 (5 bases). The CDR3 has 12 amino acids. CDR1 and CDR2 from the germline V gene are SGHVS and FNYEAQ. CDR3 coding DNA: TGTGCCAGCAGCTTAGTGCAGGGTTCCTTAAATTTT. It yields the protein CASSLVQGSLNF.

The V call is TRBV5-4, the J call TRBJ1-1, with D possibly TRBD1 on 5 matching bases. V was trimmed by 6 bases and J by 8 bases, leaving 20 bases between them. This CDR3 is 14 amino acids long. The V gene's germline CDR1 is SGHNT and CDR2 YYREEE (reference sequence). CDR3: CASTPSRDVLEAFF. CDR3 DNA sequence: TGTGCCAGCACCCCTTCAAGGGACGTACTAGAAGCTTTCTTT.

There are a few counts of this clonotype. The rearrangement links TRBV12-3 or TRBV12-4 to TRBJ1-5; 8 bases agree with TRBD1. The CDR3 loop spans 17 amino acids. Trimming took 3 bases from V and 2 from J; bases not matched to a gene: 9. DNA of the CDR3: TGTGCCAGCAGTTTGTTTACAGGGGGGCGACGCAATCAGCCCCAGCATTTT. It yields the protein CASSLFTGGRRNQPQHF.

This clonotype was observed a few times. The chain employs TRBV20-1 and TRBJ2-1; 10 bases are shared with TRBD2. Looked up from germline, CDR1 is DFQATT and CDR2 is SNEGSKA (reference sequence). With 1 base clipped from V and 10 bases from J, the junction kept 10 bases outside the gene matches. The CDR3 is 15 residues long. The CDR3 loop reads CSARVPSGRAGEQFF. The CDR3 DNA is TGCAGTGCTAGAGTCCCGAGCGGGAGGGCCGGGGAGCAGTTCTTC.

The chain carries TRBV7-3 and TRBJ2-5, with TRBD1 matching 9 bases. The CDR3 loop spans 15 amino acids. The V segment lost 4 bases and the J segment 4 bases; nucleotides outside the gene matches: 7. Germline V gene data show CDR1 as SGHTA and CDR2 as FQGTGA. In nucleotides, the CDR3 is TGTGCCAGCAGCTCTATGGGACAGGGAGGAGAGACCCAGTACTTC. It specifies CASSSMGQGGETQYF. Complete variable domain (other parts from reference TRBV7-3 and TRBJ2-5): GAGVSQTPSNKVTEKGKYVELRCDPISGHTALYWYRQSLGQGPEFLIYFQGTGAADDSGLPNDRFFAVRPEGSVSTLKIQRTERGDSAVYLCASSSMGQGGETQYFGPGTRLLVL.

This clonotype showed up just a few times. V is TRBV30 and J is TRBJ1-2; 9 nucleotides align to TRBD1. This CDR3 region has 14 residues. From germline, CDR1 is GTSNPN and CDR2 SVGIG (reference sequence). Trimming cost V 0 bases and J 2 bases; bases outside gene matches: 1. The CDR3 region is CAWSVGQGNYGYTF. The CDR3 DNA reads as TGTGCCTGGAGTGTAGGACAGGGGAACTATGGCTACACCTTC.

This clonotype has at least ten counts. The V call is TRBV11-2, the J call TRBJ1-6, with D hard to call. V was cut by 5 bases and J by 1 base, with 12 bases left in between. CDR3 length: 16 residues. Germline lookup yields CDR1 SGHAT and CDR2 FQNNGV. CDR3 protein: CASSTRRLSYNSPLHF. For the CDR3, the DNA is TGTGCCAGCAGCACCCGACGGTTATCCTATAATTCACCCCTCCACTTT.

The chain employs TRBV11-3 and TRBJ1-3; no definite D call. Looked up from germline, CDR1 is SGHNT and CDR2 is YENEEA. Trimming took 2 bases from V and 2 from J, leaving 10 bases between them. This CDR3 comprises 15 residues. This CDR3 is CASSLLSGTGNTIYF. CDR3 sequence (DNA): TGTGCCAGCAGCTTACTTTCGGGAACTGGAAACACCATATATTTT.